This T cell receptor beta chain originates from a study of post-analysis software for immune sequencing data. General study points: About five TRBV segments, including TRBV5-6, TRBV5-1 and TRBV20-1, were more frequent in patients than controls. Samples from one preparation batch, clustered by F measure, grouped strongly together.

This CDR3 spans 13 amino acids. Germline loops: CDR1 MNHEY, CDR2 SVGAGI. Germline trimming cut 5 bases from V and 2 bases from J; bases unmatched to any gene: 2. In regard to this clonotype: Its specificity is unknown.

Researchers reported that TCR beta cDNA libraries carried unique molecular identifiers. TCRdb used MiXCR to reprocess the PCR reads, holding one entry per CDR3 protein. This sample has roughly 800,000 distinct CDR3 sequences, with roughly 27% found just once. This TCR was recovered from a girl between 10 and 17 years old with multiple sclerosis. Source material: blood. J is TRBJ2-7 and V is TRBV6-5; 8 nucleotides agree with TRBD2. CDR3 in amino acids: CASSGLAPYEQYF. As DNA, the CDR3 is TGTGCCAGCAGTGGACTAGCCCCCTACGAGCAGTACTTC.